This T cell receptor beta chain is from a study of cytomegalovirus exposure and HLA in healthy donors. The germline V gene encodes CDR1 SEHNR and CDR2 FQNEAQ (reference sequence). CDR3 length: 15 amino acids. With 2 bases removed from V and 1 base from J, the gap between germline ends came to 11 bases. A few counts support this clone. Its antigen is unknown. Vbeta (60) and Jbeta (13) primers were used in the PCR. Produced via immunoSEQ multiplex PCR; TCRdb's table is partial and in-frame only. The table lists 140,000 to 150,000 clones, over 8% of them singletons, with 1.5% to 2% in the top ten. Study observations and caveats: The likely explanation for a cluster of highly shared sequence variants was sequencing artifact. The investigators catalogued about 170 TCR beta chains as cytomegalovirus-associated. Later analysis demonstrated an association between a missense DCLRE1C variant and TCR beta V- and J-gene trimming.

This chain connects TRBV7-9 to TRBJ1-2; D is ambiguous. Sequences were obtained from PBMCs. This TCR derives from a male donor in good health and CMV-seronegative. CDR3 region: CASSLLANSNYGYTF. The DNA of the CDR3 is TGTGCCAGCAGCTTACTTGCTAACAGTAACTATGGCTACACCTTC.